A single TCR beta chain is shown here with its context. This clonotype was counted only a few times. Its antigen remains unidentified. No per-base quality is available; no much larger clone lies one base away. Stable Graves' hyperthyroidism was defined as the absence of progression to ophthalmopathy over 18 months of follow-up. The hyperthyroidism patients were between 18 and 65 years old and newly diagnosed, with a disease duration of less than 2 months. Exclusion was applied to patients with uncontrolled infections, other autoimmune diseases, pregnancy or lactation. Clinical symptoms, serum thyroxine and TRAb, thyroid ultrasound, and orbital computed tomography formed the basis for the diagnoses. PBMCs were separated from roughly 10 ml of fresh peripheral blood using Ficoll-Paque density gradient centrifugation. Total RNA was extracted using Trizol reagent, and RNA quality was assessed on an Agilent 2100 Bioanalyzer.

The TCR beta CDR3 regions were amplified from RNA transcripts. The first round of RT-PCR for the TCR CDR3 was performed with the HTBI primer set and the Qiagen OneStep RT-PCR kit. A second multiplex PCR round built the libraries, followed by size selection and purification. Paired-end sequencing of the libraries was performed with 100 bp reads on an Illumina HiSeq2000. In the original analysis: SOAPnuke was used to process the raw data, removing reads that contained adapters or uncalled bases, had a mean Phred below 15, or lacked an exact match to the constant primer or identifier. COPE v1.2.5 was used to merge the high-quality paired reads, and each unique nucleotide sequence was defined as a clonotype. MiTCR v1.1 was used to align clonotypes to the IMGT TRBV, TRBD and TRBJ reference segments. The analysis was restricted to V-J combinations with a frequency above 0.0001, which together covered 99.2% of the repertoires. A TCS score was defined as the ratio of F50 (clonal expansion) to E x V (chaos), with BLOSUM62-based TCRdist applied between CDR3 peptides within each V-J. Welch's t-statistics and random forest reduced roughly 530 V-J features to 10 to 15, which were used in a naive Bayes classifier (R e1071). Starting from the raw public reads, TCRdb applied fastp trimming at Q25, assembled clones with MiXCR and retained in-frame beta chains. Each record represents a unique CDR3 protein, reported with the most common genes and DNA among its rows. The authors' filters were not applied to this entry. The sample data list roughly 740,000 distinct CDR3 sequences, and around 17% of these were observed just once. The ten largest clonotypes hold roughly 8% of the sample.

This entry belongs to a study of T cells in Graves' hyperthyroidism and ophthalmopathy (dated 2019 in TCRdb). The study in broad terms: Peripheral blood was collected at initial diagnosis, before any treatment. To identify distinguishing TCR V-J signatures, a discovery cohort of about a hundred patients was used, comprising some 43 with Graves' ophthalmopathy and around 57 with stable Graves' hyperthyroidism. Prospective prediction of ophthalmopathy was tested in an independent validation cohort consisting of about 19 hyperthyroidism patients and around 16 patients who later progressed to ophthalmopathy. For training and testing, the 100 patients in the discovery cohort were randomly divided in a 7:3 ratio. In addition, the study compared T-cell repertoires in thyroid tissue and in blood from five to seven Graves' hyperthyroidism patients. After blood sampling, hyperthyroidism patients were treated with methimazole at a starting dose of 30 mg daily, and ophthalmopathy patients were treated with high-dose intravenous methylprednisolone. The paper describes TCR Vbeta CDR3 sequencing of around 130 peripheral blood samples, made up of 43 ophthalmopathy patients, 70 to 80 hyperthyroidism patients and approximately 17 progressor patients.

Trimming costs V 5 bases and J 7 bases, and their ends lie 15 bases apart. From the germline V gene, CDR1 is SGHTA and CDR2 is FQGTGA. The CDR3 runs 13 amino acids, cysteine and phenylalanine included. The only DNA kept is the CDR3, 39 bases in frame from the first base. Paper-wide results and their limitations: Blood samples also contained most of the expanded thyroid clonotypes (frequency above 0.001), which suggests that blood repertoires may reflect thyroid immune responses. Sample size was not statistically predetermined, and blinding of investigators to group allocation was not performed. A 13 V-J signature model separated ophthalmopathy from stable hyperthyroidism, with 87.88% sensitivity and 81.08% specificity in cross-validation and 80%/75% in testing. In validation, the model predicted progression to ophthalmopathy a median of around six months before onset, with about 64% sensitivity and about 72% specificity.

Sample: blood. The chain joins TRBV7-3 to TRBJ2-7; the D call is possibly TRBD1 or TRBD2, each sharing 5 bases. The origin of this receptor is a man between 18 and 35 years old with Graves' hyperthyroidism. CDR3 region: CASSPRGSLEQYF. In nucleotides, the sequence is TGTGCCAGCAGCCCGAGGGGCTCCCTGGAGCAGTACTTC. With the rest looked up from the reference TRBV7-3 and TRBJ2-7 genes rather than sequenced, the full variable domain is GAGVSQTPSNKVTEKGKYVELRCDPISGHTALYWYRQSLGQGPEFLIYFQGTGAADDSGLPNDRFFAVRPEGSVSTLKIQRTERGDSAVYLCASSPRGSLEQYFGPGTRLTVT.